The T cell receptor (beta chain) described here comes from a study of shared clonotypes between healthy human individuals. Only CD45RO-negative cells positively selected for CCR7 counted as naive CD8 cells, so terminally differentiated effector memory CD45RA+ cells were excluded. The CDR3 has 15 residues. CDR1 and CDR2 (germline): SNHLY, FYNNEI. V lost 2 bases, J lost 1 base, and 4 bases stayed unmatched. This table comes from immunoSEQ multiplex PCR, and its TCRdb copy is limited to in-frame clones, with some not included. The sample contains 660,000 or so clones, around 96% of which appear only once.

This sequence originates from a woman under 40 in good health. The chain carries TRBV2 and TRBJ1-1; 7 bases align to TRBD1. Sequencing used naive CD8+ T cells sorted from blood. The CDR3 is CASSEFGTENTEAFF. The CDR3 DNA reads TGTGCCAGCAGTGAATTTGGGACAGAGAACACTGAAGCTTTCTTT.